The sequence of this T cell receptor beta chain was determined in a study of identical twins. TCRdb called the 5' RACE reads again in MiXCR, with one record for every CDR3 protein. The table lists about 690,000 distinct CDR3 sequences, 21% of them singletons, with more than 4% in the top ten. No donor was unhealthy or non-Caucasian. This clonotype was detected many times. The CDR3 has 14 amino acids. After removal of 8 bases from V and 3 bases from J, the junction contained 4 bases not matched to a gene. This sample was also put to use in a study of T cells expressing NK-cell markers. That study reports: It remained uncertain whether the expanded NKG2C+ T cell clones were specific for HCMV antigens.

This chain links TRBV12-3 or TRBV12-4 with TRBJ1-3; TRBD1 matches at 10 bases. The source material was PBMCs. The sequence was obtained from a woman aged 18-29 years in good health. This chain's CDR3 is CASRGQGVGNTIYF. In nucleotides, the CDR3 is TGTGCCAGCCGAGGACAGGGGGTTGGAAACACCATATATTTT.